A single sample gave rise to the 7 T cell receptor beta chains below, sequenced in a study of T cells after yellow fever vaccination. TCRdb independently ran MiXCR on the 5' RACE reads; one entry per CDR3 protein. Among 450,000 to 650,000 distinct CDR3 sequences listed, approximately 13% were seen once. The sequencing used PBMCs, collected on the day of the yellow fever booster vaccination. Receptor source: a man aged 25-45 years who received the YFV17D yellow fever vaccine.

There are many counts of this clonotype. CDR3 coding DNA: TGCGCCAGCAGCGGCGGCGGGATCAATGAGCAGTTCTTC. Its protein product is CASSGGGINEQFF. The rearrangement links TRBV5-1 to TRBJ2-1; weak D call: TRBD2 (6 bases). The CDR3 is 13 amino acids. V gave up 4 bases and J gave up 6 bases, with 11 bases separating them. Germline values: CDR1 SGHRS, CDR2 YFSETQ.

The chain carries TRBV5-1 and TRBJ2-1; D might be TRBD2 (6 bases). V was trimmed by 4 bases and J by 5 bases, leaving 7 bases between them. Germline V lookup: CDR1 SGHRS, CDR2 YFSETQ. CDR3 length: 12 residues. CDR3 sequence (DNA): TGCGCCAGCAGCCGCGGGGACAATGAGCAGTTCTTC. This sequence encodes CASSRGDNEQFF.

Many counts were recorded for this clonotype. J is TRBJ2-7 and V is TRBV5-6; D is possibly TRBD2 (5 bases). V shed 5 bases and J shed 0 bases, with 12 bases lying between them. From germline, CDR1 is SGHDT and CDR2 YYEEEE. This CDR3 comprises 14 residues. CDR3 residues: CASRRTFSSYEQYF. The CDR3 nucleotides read TGTGCCAGCAGGCGGACTTTCAGCTCCTACGAGCAGTACTTC.

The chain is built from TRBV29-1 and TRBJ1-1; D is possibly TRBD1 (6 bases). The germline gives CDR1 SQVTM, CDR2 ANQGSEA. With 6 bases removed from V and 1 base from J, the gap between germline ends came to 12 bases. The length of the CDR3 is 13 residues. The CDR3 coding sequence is TGCAGCGTCACGACAGGACCGAACACTGAAGCTTTCTTT. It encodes CSVTTGPNTEAFF. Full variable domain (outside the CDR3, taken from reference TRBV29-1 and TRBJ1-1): SAVISQKPSRDICQRGTSLTIQCQVDSQVTMMFWYRQQPGQSLTLIATANQGSEATYESGFVIDKFPISRPNLTFSTLTVSNMSPEDSSIYLCSVTTGPNTEAFFGQGTRLTVV.

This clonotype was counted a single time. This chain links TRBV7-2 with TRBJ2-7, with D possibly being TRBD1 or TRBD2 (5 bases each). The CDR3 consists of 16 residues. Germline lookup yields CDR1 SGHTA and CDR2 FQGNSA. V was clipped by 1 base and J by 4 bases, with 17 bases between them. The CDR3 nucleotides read TGTGCCAGCAGCTTAGTGGGTTCGGGACCAGGATACGAGCAGTACTTC. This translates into CASSLVGSGPGYEQYF.

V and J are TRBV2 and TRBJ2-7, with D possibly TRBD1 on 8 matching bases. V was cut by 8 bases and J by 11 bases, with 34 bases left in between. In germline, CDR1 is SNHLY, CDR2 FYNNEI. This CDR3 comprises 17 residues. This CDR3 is CASDQGELTGGLTKEYF. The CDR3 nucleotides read TGTGCCAGCGACCAGGGAGAGCTAACAGGGGGACTAACCAAGGAGTACTTC.

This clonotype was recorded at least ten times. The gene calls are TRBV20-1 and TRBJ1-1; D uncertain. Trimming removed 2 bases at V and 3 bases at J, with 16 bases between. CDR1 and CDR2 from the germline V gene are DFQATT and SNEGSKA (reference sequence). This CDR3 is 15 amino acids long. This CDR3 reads CSARSPPPADTEAFF. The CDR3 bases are TGCAGTGCTAGAAGCCCCCCCCCAGCGGACACTGAAGCTTTCTTT.